The following is a TCR beta chain sequence with its context. The data are from a study of blood T cell repertoires in COVID-19. Overall study context: COVID-19 samples collected from the United States, Italy and Spain covered acute and convalescent phases. Nucleic acid was either cDNA or gDNA, and it came from T cells, B-cell-depleted T cells, or PBMCs.

CDR3 length: 16 residues. With V trimmed by 5 bases and J by 4 bases, 5 bases remained unmatched. CDR1 and CDR2 from the germline V gene are SGHRS and YFSETQ. This table comes from immunoSEQ multiplex PCR, and its TCRdb copy is limited to in-frame clones, with some not included. The table lists 85,000 to 130,000 clones, around 90% of them singletons. This sequence originates from an older woman with acute or convalescent COVID-19. The J gene is TRBJ2-2, the V gene TRBV5-1; 13 nucleotides align to TRBD2. Material: peripheral blood. DNA of the CDR3: TGCGCCAGCAGTCGGACTAGCGGGAGACCCACCGGGGAGCTGTTTTTT. The encoded protein is CASSRTSGRPTGELFF.